Listed here are 25 T cell receptor beta chains from one sample, sequenced in a study of T cell responses to AZD1222 COVID-19 vaccine. Here immunoSEQ multiplex PCR was the method, and the copy in TCRdb shows in-frame clones only, minus some. The table shows about 110,000 clones, with about nine tenths occurring only once. This specimen was peripheral blood, taken 28 days after the second AZD1222 dose. The receptors originated from an adult who received the AZD1222 COVID-19 vaccine.

The chain employs TRBV5-1 and TRBJ2-2, with D possibly matching TRBD1 (5 bases). Trimming removed 8 bases from V and 1 base from J, with 9 bases in between. Per germline, CDR1 SGHRS and CDR2 YFSETQ. This CDR3 contains 13 residues. In DNA, the CDR3 is TGCGCCAGTACACAGGAGAACACCGGGGAGCTGTTTTTT. Protein sequence: CASTQENTGELFF.

Concerning this clone: The germline gene is not matched at one end of the junction; a read error may be the cause. The chain couples TRBV2 to TRBJ2-1; TRBD2 is a possible D gene (6 bases). The CDR3 has 14 residues. Looked up from germline, CDR1 is SNHLY and CDR2 is FYNNEI. The CDR3 DNA reads as TGTGCCTGCAGGAGGGGCCGACCGACGGAGGAGCAGTTCTTC. Its protein product is CACRRGRPTEEQFF.

In this sample, this clone turned up once. The gene calls are TRBV9 and TRBJ1-5; no firm D call. Trimming cost V 4 bases and J 6 bases, with 17 bases left between them. The CDR3 has 15 residues. In germline, CDR1 is SGDLS, CDR2 YYNGEE. DNA of the CDR3: TGTGCCAGCAGCTTCCAGCCTGGGCAGGCTCAGCCCCAGCATTTT. This sequence encodes CASSFQPGQAQPQHF.

This chain joins TRBV21-1 and TRBJ1-6. TRBV21-1 is given as a pseudogene. CDR3 size: 13 residues. CDR3 amino acids: CASSIRHNSPLHF. In nucleotides, the CDR3 is TGTGCCAGCAGCATCCGGCATAATTCACCCCTCCACTTT.

This clone appeared once. This sequence joins TRBV4-1 and TRBJ1-1; 8 bases match TRBD1. Germline V CDR1 and CDR2: MGHRA, YSYEKL. V shed 3 bases and J 7 bases; nucleotides not matched to a gene: 10. The CDR3 is 15 amino acids. The CDR3 loop is CASSQDDRGISEAFF. DNA for the CDR3: TGCGCCAGCAGCCAGGATGACAGGGGAATTAGTGAAGCTTTCTTT.

The chain is built from TRBV18 and TRBJ1-2; D not resolved. V shed 6 bases and J shed 0 bases, with 20 bases lying between them. The length of the CDR3 is 17 residues. Per the germline V gene, CDR1 is KGHSH and CDR2 is LQKENI. The CDR3 loop reads CASSRALVEPTNYGYTF. In DNA, the CDR3 is TGTGCCAGCTCCCGAGCCCTTGTTGAACCCACTAACTATGGCTACACCTTC.

J is TRBJ2-7 and V is TRBV15; TRBD2 might be the D (6 bases). Trimming removed 4 bases from V and 3 bases from J, with 13 bases in between. There are 14 residues in the CDR3. The germline V gene has CDR1 LNHNV and CDR2 YYDKDF (reference sequence). CDR3 DNA sequence: TGTGCCACCAGCACAGATAGCGGTCTCTACGAGCAGTACTTC. As protein: CATSTDSGLYEQYF.

The chain has TRBV2 and TRBJ2-7; 8 bases are shared with TRBD2. The germline V gene has CDR1 SNHLY and CDR2 FYNNEI. Unmatched junction bases numbered 18, after V lost 10 bases and J lost 4 bases. The CDR3 runs 16 residues. CDR3 DNA: TGTGCCACCCAGGAAAGTTCCGGGAGGGCCCTGTACGAGCAGTACTTC. It yields the protein CATQESSGRALYEQYF.

V usage is TRBV7-3 and J usage is TRBJ1-1, with D unclear. The V and J ends lost 0 bases and 1 base respectively, with 9 bases between them. This CDR3 contains 15 residues. CDR1 is SGHTA and CDR2 is FQGTGA in the germline V gene. The CDR3 protein is CASSLTGTENTEAFF. As DNA, the CDR3 is TGTGCCAGCAGCTTAACGGGCACCGAGAACACTGAAGCTTTCTTT. Full variable domain (missing parts from reference TRBV7-3 and TRBJ1-1): GAGVSQTPSNKVTEKGKYVELRCDPISGHTALYWYRQSLGQGPEFLIYFQGTGAADDSGLPNDRFFAVRPEGSVSTLKIQRTERGDSAVYLCASSLTGTENTEAFFGQGTRLTVV.

The J gene is TRBJ2-1, the V gene TRBV30; D is possibly TRBD1 (6 bases). The CDR3 extends over 13 amino acids. V lost 1 base and J 11 bases, leaving 15 bases between the germline ends. CDR1 and CDR2 from the germline V gene are GTSNPN and SVGIG (reference sequence). CDR3 sequence: CAWSEAWTEKQFF. In DNA, the CDR3 is TGTGCCTGGAGTGAAGCGTGGACAGAGAAGCAGTTCTTC. Full variable domain (remainder filled in from reference TRBV30 and TRBJ2-1): SQTIHQWPATLVQPVGSPLSLECTVEGTSNPNLYWYRQAAGRGLQLLFYSVGIGQISSEVPQNLSASRPQDRQFILSSKKLLLSDSGFYLCAWSEAWTEKQFFGPGTRLTVL.

The J gene is TRBJ1-2, the V gene TRBV28; D perhaps matches TRBD1 (6 bases). Germline V gene sequence: CDR1 MDHEN, CDR2 SYDVKM. The CDR3 totals 14 residues. Trimming removed 6 bases from V and 3 bases from J, with 14 bases in between. The CDR3 here is CASRSQGGHYGYTF. CDR3 bases: TGTGCCAGCAGAAGTCAAGGGGGTCACTATGGCTACACCTTC.

The genes are TRBV3-1 (or the pseudogene TRBV3-2) and TRBJ1-4; D remains unclear. Trimming pared 0 bases from V and 6 bases from J, leaving 8 bases between. The germline V gene has CDR1 LGHDT and CDR2 YNNKEL (reference sequence). There are 14 residues in the CDR3. The CDR3 DNA follows: TGTGCCAGCAGCCAAGAGCCAAATGATGAAAAACTGTTTTTT. Translated, it gives CASSQEPNDEKLFF.

J is TRBJ1-1 and V is TRBV10-1, with 9 bases fitting TRBD1. Germline values: CDR1 WNHNN, CDR2 SYGVQD (reference sequence). This CDR3 spans 14 amino acids. V lost 10 bases to trimming and J lost 5 bases; unmatched junction nucleotides: 11. Written as DNA, the CDR3 is TGCGCCACGGAATCTAGGGACAGGGATACTGAAGCTTTCTTT. Protein product: CATESRDRDTEAFF.

This rearrangement joins TRBV11-3 to TRBJ2-1, with D uncertain. Germline V gene sequence: CDR1 SGHNT, CDR2 YENEEA. Trimming pared 0 bases from V and 9 bases from J, leaving 18 bases between. The CDR3 runs 16 residues. CDR3: CASSLDFATQYGEQFF. CDR3 coding DNA: TGTGCCAGCAGCTTAGATTTCGCCACCCAGTACGGTGAGCAGTTCTTC.

This chain connects TRBV6-7 to TRBJ2-7, with 8 positions matching TRBD2. TRBV6-7 is an open reading frame whose function is uncertain. V lost 10 bases, J lost 2 bases, and 16 bases stayed unmatched. The CDR3 has 16 amino acids. The CDR3 DNA is TGTGCCACCTACTCACTTACAACTAGCGGCACCTACGAGCAGTACTTC. This codes for CATYSLTTSGTYEQYF.

The chain joins TRBV6-5 to TRBJ2-2; unclear D gene. Trimming stripped 7 bases from V and 2 bases from J, with 14 bases between. The germline gives CDR1 MNHEY, CDR2 SVGAGI. The CDR3 has 15 amino acids. CDR3 sequence reads: CASIPGPTNTGELFF. The CDR3 nucleotides are TGTGCCAGCATCCCGGGTCCTACTAACACCGGGGAGCTGTTTTTT.

This sequence joins TRBV10-3 and TRBJ1-1; D uncertain. This CDR3 spans 13 amino acids. The V and J ends lost 6 bases and 0 bases respectively, with 8 bases between them. Germline assignment: CDR1 ENHRY and CDR2 SYGVKD. The chain's CDR3 is CAIRAGLNTEAFF. The CDR3 coding sequence is TGTGCCATCAGAGCGGGATTGAACACTGAAGCTTTCTTT.

V and J are TRBV12-3 or TRBV12-4 and TRBJ2-7; a possible D gene is TRBD2 (6 bases). This CDR3 is built from 13 residues. The V and J ends lost 7 bases and 3 bases respectively, with 13 bases between them. The CDR3 DNA is TGTGCCAGCATTGGGGGGTCGAGCTACGAGCAGTACTTC. Its protein product is CASIGGSSYEQYF.

In this sample, this clone turned up once. The sample has other DNA sequences that encode this CDR3 too. CDR3 residues: CASSYDYEQYF. The DNA for the CDR3 is TGTGCCAGCAGTTACGATTACGAGCAGTACTTC. The V gene is TRBV6-2 or TRBV6-3, the J gene TRBJ2-7; D uncertain. Germline V gene lookup returns CDR1 MNHEY and CDR2 SVGEGT. The CDR3 is made up of 11 amino acids. Trimming removed 2 bases from V and 4 bases from J, with 3 bases in between.

The DNA for the CDR3 is TGCGCCAGCAGCTTGGGGACGGTGAACACTGAAGCTTTCTTT. Amino acids: CASSLGTVNTEAFF. This chain connects TRBV5-1 to TRBJ1-1, with D unresolved. V was shortened by 0 bases and J by 0 bases, with 6 bases between the two germline ends. CDR1 is SGHRS, CDR2 YFSETQ, per germline. The CDR3 contains 14 residues.

The rearrangement joins TRBV30 to TRBJ1-5; D gene unclear. Trimming shortened V by 2 bases and J by 1 base, and 6 bases separated the two germline ends. Germline loops: CDR1 GTSNPN, CDR2 SVGIG (reference sequence). The CDR3 loop spans 13 amino acids. Written as DNA, the CDR3 is TGTGCCTGGAGTTCACAGAGCAATCAGCCCCAGCATTTT. Residues: CAWSSQSNQPQHF.

The V and J genes are TRBV30 and TRBJ1-1; weak D call: TRBD1 (6 bases). The germline gives CDR1 GTSNPN, CDR2 SVGIG (reference sequence). Trimming took off 3 bases at V and 10 bases at J, with 15 bases between the two ends. This CDR3 has 12 amino acids. The CDR3 DNA reads TGTGCCTGGAGGGCCCCGGGCAGGGGAGCTTTCTTT. It yields the protein CAWRAPGRGAFF.

The chain carries TRBV18 and TRBJ1-4; 7 positions match TRBD1. After removal of 4 bases from V and 5 bases from J, the junction contained 4 bases not matched to a gene. The CDR3 consists of 14 residues. Germline-derived CDR1 and CDR2 are KGHSH and LQKENI. This chain's CDR3 is CASSLDRINEKLFF. The DNA for the CDR3 is TGTGCCAGCTCACTGGACAGGATAAATGAAAAACTGTTTTTT. Based on the CDR3 plus reference TRBV18 and TRBJ1-4, the full variable domain is NAGVMQNPRHLVRRRGQEARLRCSPMKGHSHVYWYRQLPEEGLKFMVYLQKENIIDESGMPKERFSAEFPKEGPSILRIQQVVRGDSAAYFCASSLDRINEKLFFGSGTQLSVL.

CDR3 bases: TGTGCCAGCTCACCAGGTATAGAGACGAGCTCCTACGAGCAGTACTTC. Residues: CASSPGIETSSYEQYF. The chain uses TRBV18 and TRBJ2-7, with D uncertain. Germline CDR1 reads KGHSH; CDR2 reads LQKENI. Trimming removed 2 bases at V and 0 bases at J, with 14 bases between. The CDR3 consists of 16 residues.

This clone appeared once. The gene calls are TRBV20-1 and TRBJ2-1; 7 nucleotides line up with TRBD1. V trimming: 6 bases; J trimming: 4 bases; junction bases outside the gene matches: 9. The CDR3 spans 14 residues. Per the germline V gene, CDR1 is DFQATT and CDR2 is SNEGSKA (reference sequence). The CDR3 coding sequence is TGCAGTGCAAGTCCCGGGACAGCTTACAATGAGCAGTTCTTC. This gives the protein CSASPGTAYNEQFF.